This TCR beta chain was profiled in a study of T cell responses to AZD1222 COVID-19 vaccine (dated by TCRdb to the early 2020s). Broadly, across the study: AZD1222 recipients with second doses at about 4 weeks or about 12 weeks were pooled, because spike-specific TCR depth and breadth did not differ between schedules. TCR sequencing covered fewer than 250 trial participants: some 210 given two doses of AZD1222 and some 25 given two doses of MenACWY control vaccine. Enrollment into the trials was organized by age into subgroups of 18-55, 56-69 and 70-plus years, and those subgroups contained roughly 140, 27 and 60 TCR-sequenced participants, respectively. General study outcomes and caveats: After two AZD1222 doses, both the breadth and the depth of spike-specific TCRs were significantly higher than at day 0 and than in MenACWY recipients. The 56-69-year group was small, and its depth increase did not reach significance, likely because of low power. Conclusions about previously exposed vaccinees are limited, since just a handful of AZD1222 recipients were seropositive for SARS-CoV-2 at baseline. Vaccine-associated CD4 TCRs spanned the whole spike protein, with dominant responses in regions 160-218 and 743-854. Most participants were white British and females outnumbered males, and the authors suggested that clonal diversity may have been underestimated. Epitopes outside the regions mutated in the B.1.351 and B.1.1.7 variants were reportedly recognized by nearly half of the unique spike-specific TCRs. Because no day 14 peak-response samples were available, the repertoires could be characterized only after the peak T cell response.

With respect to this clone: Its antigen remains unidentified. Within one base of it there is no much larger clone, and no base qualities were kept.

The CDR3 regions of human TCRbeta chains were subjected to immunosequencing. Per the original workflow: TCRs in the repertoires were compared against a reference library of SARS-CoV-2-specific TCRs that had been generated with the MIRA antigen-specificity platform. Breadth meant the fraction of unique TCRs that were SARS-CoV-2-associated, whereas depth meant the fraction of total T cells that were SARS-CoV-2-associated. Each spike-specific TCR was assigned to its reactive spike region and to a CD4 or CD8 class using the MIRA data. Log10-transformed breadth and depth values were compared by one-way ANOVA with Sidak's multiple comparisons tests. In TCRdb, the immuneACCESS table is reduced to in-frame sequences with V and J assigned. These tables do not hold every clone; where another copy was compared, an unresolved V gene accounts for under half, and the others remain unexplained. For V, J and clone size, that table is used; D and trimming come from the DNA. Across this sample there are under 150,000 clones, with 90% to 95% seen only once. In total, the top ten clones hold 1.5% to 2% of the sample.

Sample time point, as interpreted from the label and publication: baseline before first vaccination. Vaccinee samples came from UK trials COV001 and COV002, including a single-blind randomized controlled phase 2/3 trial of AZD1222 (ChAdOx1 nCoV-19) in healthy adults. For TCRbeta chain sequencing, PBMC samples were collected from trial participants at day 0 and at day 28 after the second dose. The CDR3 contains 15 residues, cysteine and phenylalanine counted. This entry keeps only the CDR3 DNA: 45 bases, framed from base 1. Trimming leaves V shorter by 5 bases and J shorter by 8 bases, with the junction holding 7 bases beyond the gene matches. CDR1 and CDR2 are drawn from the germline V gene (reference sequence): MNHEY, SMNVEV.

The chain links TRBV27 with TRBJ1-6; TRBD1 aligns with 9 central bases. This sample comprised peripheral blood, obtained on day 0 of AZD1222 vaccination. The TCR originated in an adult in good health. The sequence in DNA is TGTGCCAGCAGTCCCGGGGGACAGGGCTATTCACCCCTCCACTTT. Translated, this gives CASSPGGQGYSPLHF.